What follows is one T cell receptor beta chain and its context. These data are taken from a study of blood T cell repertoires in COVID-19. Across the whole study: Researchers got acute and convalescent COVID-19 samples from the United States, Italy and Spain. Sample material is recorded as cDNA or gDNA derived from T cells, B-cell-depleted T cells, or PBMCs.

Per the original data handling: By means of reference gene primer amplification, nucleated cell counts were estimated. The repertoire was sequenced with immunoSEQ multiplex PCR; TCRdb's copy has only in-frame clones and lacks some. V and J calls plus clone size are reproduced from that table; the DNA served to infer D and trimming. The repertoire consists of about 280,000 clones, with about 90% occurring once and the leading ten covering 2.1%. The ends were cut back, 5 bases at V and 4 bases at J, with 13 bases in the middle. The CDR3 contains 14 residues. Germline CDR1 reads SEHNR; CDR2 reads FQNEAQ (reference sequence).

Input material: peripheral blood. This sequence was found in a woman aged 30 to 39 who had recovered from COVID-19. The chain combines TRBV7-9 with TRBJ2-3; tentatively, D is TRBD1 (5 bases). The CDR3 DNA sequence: TGTGCCAGCAGCCGACAGCAAAAGGCAGATACGCAGTATTTT. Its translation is CASSRQQKADTQYF.